There are many counts of the clone carrying this T cell receptor (beta chain). The record originates from a study of blood T cell repertoires in COVID-19. As for the study in general: Sites across the United States, Italy and Spain contributed samples from acute and convalescent COVID-19.

This table comes from immunoSEQ multiplex PCR, and its TCRdb copy is limited to in-frame clones, with some not included. The repertoire includes 240,000 or so clones, 70% to 90% of them detected once, and roughly 0.8% sits in the top ten. The receptor was isolated from a woman in her twenties or thirties with acute or convalescent COVID-19. The sequencing sample was made of peripheral blood.

The CDR3 sequence: CASSNYRFTEAFF. Here the CDR3 DNA reads TGTGCCAGCAGCAATTACAGGTTCACTGAAGCTTTCTTT. The chain is built from TRBV13 and TRBJ1-1; D is possibly TRBD1 (5 bases). The CDR3 extends over 13 amino acids. V lost 5 bases and J lost 4, with 11 bases in between. Germline CDR1 and CDR2: PRHDT and FYEKMQ (reference sequence).